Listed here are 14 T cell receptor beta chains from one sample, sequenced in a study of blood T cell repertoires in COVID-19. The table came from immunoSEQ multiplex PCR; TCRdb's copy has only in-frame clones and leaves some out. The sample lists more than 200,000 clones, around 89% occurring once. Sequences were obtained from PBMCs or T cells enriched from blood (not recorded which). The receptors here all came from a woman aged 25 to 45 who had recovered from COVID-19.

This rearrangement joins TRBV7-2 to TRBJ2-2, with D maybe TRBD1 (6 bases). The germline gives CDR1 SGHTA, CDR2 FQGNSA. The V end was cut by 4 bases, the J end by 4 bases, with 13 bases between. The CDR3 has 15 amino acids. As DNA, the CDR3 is TGTGCCAGCAGCTCCCGCCAGGGGATCACCGGGGAGCTGTTTTTT. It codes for CASSSRQGITGELFF. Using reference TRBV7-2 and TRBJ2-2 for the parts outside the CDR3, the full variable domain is GAGVSQSPSNKVTEKGKDVELRCDPISGHTALYWYRQSLGQGLEFLIYFQGNSAPDKSGLPSDRFSAERTGGSVSTLTIQRTQQEDSAVYLCASSSRQGITGELFFGEGSRLTVL.

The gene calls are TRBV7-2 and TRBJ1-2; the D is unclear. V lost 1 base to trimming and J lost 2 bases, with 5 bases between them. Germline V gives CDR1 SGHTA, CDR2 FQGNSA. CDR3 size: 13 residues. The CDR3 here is CASSLEQNYGYTF. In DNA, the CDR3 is TGTGCCAGCAGCTTAGAACAGAACTATGGCTACACCTTC.

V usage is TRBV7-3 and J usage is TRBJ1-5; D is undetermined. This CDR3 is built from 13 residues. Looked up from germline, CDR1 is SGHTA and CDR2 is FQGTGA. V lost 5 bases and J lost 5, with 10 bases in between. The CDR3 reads CASSTKRDQPQHF. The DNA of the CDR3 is TGTGCCAGCAGCACAAAGAGGGATCAGCCCCAGCATTTT.

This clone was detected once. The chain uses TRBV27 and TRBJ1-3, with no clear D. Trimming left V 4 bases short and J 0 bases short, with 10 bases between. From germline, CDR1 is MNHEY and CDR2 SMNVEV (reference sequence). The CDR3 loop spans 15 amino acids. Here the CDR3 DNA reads TGTGCCAGCAGTTCCCTCGGGAGCTCTGGAAACACCATATATTTT. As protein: CASSSLGSSGNTIYF.

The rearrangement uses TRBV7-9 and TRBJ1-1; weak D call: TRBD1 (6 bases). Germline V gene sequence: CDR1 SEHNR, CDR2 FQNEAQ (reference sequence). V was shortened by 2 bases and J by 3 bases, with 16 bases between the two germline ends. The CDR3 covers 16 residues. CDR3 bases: TGTGCCAGCAGCTTATCAAGGGGGTTCGGGCACACTGAAGCTTTCTTT. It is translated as CASSLSRGFGHTEAFF.

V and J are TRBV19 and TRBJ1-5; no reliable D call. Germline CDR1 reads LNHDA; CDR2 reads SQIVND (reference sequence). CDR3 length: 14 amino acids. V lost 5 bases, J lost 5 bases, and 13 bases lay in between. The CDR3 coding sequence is TGTGCCAGTAGTTACGAGGGCGGTTATCAGCCCCAGCATTTT. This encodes CASSYEGGYQPQHF. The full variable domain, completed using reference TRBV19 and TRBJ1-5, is DGGITQSPKYLFRKEGQNVTLSCEQNLNHDAMYWYRQDPGQGLRLIYYSQIVNDFQKGDIAEGYSVSREKKESFPLTVTSAQKNPTAFYLCASSYEGGYQPQHFGDGTRLSIL.

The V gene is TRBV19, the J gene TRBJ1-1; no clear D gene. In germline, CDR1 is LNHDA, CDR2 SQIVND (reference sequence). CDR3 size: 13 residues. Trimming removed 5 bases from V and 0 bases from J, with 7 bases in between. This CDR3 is CASSASMNTEAFF. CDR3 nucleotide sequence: TGTGCCAGTAGTGCGTCTATGAACACTGAAGCTTTCTTT.

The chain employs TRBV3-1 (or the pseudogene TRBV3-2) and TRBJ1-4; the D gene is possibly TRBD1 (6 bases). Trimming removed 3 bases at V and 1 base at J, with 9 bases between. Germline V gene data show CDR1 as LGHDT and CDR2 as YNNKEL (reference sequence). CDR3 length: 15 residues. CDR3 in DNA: TGTGCCAGCAGCCAGCCGACAGGAACTAATGAAAAACTGTTTTTT. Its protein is CASSQPTGTNEKLFF.

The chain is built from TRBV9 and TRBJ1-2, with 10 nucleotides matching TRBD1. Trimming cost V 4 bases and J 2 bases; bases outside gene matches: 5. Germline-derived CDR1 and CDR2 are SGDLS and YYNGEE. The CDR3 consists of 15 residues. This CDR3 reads CASSLGQGPNYGYTF. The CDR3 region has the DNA TGTGCCAGCAGCCTGGGACAGGGGCCCAACTATGGCTACACCTTC.

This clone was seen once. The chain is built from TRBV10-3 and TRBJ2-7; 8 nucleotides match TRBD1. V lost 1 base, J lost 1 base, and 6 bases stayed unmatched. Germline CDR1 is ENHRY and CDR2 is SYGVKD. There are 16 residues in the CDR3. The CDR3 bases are TGTGCCATCAGTGAGTACGACAGGGGTGGATCCTACGAGCAGTACTTC. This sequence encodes CAISEYDRGGSYEQYF.

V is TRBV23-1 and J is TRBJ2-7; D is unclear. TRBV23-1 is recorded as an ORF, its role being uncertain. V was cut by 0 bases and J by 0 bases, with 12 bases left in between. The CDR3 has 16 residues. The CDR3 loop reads CASSQSQSGSSYEQYF. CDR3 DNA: TGCGCCAGCAGTCAATCTCAGTCTGGCAGCTCCTACGAGCAGTACTTC.

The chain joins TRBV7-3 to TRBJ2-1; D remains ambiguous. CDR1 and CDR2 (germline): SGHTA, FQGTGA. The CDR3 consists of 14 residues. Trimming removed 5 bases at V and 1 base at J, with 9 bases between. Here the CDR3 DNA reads TGTGCCAGCAGCCCGACACCTTCCTACAATGAGCAGTTCTTC. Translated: CASSPTPSYNEQFF.

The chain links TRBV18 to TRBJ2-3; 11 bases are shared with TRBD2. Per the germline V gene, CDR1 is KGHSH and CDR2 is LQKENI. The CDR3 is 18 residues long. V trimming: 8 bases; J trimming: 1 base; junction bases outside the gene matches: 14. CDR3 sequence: CASAGLADRSGGTDTQYF. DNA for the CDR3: TGTGCCAGCGCGGGACTAGCGGATCGGAGTGGGGGCACAGATACGCAGTATTTT.

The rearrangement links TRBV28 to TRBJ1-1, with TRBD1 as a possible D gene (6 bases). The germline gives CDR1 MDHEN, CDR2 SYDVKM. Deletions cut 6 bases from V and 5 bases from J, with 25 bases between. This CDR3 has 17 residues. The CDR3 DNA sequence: TGTGCCAGCAGATCTATCCGGGACACATATTTCTCTACTGAAGCTTTCTTT. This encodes CASRSIRDTYFSTEAFF. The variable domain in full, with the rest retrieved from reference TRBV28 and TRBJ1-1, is DVKVTQSSRYLVKRTGEKVFLECVQDMDHENMFWYRQDPGLGLRLIYFSYDVKMKEKGDIPEGYSVSREKKERFSLILESASTNQTSMYLCASRSIRDTYFSTEAFFGQGTRLTVV.